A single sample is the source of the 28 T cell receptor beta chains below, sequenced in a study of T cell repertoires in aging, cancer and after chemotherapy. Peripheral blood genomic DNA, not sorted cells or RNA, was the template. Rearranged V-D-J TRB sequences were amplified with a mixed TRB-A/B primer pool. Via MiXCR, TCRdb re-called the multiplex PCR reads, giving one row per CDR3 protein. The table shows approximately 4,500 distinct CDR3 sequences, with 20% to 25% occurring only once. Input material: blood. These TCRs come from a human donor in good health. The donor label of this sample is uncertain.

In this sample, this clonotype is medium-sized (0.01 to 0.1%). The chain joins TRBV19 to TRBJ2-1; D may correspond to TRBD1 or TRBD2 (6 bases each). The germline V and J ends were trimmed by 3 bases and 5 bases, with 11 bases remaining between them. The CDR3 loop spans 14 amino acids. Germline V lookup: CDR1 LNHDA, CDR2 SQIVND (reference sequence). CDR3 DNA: TGTGCCAGTAGTATTGGAGGGGGTAACAATGAGCAGTTCTTC. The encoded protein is CASSIGGGNNEQFF.

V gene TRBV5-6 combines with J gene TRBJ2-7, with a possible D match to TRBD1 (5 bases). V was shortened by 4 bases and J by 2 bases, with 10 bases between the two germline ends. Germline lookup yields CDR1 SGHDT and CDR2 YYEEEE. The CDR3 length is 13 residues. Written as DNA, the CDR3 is TGTGCCAGCAGCGCCCAGGGTGCCTACGAGCAGTACTTC. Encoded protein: CASSAQGAYEQYF.

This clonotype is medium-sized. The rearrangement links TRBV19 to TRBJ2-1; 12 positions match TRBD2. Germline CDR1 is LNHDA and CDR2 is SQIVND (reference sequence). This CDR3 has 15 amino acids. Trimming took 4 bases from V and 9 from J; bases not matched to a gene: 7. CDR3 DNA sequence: TGTGCCAGTAGTAGCGTGACTAGCGGGAGTTCTGAGCAGTTCTTC. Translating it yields CASSSVTSGSSEQFF.

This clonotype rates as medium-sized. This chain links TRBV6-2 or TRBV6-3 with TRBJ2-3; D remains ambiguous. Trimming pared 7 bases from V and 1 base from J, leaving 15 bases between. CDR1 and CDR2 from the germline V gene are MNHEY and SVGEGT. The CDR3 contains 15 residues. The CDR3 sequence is CASTRSETRTDTQYF. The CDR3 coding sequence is TGTGCCAGCACCAGGTCAGAGACCCGCACAGATACGCAGTATTTT.

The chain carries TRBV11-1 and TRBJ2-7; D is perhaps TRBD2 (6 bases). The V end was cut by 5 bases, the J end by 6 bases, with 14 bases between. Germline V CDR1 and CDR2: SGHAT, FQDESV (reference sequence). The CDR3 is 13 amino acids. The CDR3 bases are TGTGCCAGCAGCCGGGACTGGCACGGCGAGCAGTACTTC. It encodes CASSRDWHGEQYF.

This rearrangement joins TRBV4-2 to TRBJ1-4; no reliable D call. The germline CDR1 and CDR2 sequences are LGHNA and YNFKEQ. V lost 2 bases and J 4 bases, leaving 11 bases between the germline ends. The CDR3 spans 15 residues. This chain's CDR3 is CASSQFRQYNEKLFF. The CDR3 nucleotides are TGTGCCAGCAGCCAATTTAGGCAGTATAATGAAAAACTGTTTTTT.

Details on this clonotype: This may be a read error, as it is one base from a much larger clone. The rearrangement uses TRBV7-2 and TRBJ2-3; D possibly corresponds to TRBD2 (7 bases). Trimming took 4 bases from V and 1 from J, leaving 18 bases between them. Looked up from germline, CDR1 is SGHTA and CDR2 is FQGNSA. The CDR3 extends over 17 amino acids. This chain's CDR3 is CASSSEGGLTGTDTQYF. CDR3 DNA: TGTGCCAGCAGCTCTGAGGGGGGGCTAACCGGCACAGATACGCAGTATTTT.

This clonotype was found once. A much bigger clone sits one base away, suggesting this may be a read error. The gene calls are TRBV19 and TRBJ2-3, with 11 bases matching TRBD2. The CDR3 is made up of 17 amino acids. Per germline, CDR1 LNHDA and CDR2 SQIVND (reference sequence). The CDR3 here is CASSMMLAGGQRNTKYF. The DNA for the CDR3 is TGTGCCAGTAGTATGATGCTAGCGGGAGGTCAACGAAATACGAAGTATTTT.

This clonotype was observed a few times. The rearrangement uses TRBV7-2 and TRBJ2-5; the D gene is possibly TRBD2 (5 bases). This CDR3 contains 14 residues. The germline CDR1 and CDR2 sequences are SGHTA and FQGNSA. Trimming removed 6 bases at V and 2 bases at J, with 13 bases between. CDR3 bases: TGTGCCAGCAGACGAGGGAGTTTACAAGAGACCCAGTACTTC. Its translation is CASRRGSLQETQYF.

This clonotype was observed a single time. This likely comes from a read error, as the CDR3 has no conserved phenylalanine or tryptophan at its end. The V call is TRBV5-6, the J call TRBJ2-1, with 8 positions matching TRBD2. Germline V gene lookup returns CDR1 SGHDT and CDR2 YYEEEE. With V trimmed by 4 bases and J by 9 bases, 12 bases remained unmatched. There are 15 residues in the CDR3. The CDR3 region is CASSPGGPGRGEQFY. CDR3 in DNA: TGTGCCAGCAGCCCGGGGGGGCCTGGGAGGGGTGAGCAGTTCTAC.

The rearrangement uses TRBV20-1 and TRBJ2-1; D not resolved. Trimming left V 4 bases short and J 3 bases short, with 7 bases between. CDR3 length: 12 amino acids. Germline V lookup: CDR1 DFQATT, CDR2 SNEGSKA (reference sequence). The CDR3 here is CSAKRSYNEQFF. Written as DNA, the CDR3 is TGCAGTGCTAAAAGAAGCTACAATGAGCAGTTCTTC.

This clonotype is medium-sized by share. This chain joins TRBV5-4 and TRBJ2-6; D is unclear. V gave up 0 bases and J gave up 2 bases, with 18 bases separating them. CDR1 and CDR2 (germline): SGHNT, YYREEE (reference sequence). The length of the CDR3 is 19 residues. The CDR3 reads CASSLGREDTSPGANVLTF. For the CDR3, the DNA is TGTGCCAGCAGCTTGGGCCGCGAGGATACTTCTCCTGGGGCCAACGTCCTGACTTTC.

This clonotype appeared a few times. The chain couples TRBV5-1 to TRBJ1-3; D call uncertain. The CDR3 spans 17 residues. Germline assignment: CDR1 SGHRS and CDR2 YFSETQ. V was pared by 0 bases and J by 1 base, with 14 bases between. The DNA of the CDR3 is TGCGCCAGCAGCTTGGCCGAATATGGGCGGTCTGGAAACACCATATATTTT. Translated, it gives CASSLAEYGRSGNTIYF.

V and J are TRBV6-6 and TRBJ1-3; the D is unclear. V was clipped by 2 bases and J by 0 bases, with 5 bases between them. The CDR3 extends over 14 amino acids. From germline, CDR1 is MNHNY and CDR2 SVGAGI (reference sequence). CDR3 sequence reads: CASSYDLSGNTIYF. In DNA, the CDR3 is TGTGCCAGCAGTTACGATCTCTCTGGAAACACCATATATTTT.

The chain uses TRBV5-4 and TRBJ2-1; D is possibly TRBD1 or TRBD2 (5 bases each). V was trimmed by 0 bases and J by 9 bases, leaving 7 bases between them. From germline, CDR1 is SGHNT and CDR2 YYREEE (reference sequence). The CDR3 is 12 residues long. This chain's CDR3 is CASSLAGGEQFF. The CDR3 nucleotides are TGTGCCAGCAGCTTGGCTGGGGGTGAGCAGTTCTTC.

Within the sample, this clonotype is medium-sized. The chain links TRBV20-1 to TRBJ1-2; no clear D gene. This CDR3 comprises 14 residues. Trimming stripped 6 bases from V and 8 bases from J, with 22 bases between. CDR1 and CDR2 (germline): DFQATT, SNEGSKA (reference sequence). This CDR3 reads CSAPLTDGPYGYTF. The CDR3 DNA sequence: TGCAGTGCACCCTTAACGGACGGTCCCTACGGCTACACCTTC.

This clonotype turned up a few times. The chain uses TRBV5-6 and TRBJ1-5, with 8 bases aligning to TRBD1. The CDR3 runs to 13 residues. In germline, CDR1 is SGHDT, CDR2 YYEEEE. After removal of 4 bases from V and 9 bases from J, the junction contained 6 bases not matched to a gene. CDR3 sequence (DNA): TGTGCCAGCAGCGCGGACAGGGAGAGGCCCCAGCATTTT. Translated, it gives CASSADRERPQHF. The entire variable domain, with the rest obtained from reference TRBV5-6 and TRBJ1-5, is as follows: DAGVTQSPTHLIKTRGQQVTLRCSPKSGHDTVSWYQQALGQGPQFIFQYYEEEERQRGNFPDRFSGHQFPNYSSELNVNALLLGDSALYLCASSADRERPQHFGDGTRLSIL.

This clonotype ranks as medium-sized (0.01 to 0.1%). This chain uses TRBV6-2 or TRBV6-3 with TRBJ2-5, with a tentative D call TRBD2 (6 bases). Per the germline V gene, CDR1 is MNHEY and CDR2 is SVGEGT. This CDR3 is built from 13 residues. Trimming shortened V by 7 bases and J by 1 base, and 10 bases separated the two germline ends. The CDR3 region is CASTKRAQETQYF. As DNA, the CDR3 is TGTGCCAGCACCAAGCGGGCCCAAGAGACCCAGTACTTC.

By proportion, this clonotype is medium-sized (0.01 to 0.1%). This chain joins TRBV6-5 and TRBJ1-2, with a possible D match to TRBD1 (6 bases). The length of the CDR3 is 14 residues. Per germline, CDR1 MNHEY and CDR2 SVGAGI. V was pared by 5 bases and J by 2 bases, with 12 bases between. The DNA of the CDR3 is TGTGCCAGCAGTCGGACAGTTGCGAACTATGGCTACACCTTC. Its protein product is CASSRTVANYGYTF.

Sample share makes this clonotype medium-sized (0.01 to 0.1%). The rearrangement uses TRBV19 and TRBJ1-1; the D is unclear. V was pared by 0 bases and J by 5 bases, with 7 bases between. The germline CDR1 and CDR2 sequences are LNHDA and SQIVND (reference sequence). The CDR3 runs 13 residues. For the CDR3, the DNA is TGTGCCAGTAGTATAGATGTGAGGACTGAAGCTTTCTTT. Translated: CASSIDVRTEAFF. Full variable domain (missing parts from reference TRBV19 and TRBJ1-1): DGGITQSPKYLFRKEGQNVTLSCEQNLNHDAMYWYRQDPGQGLRLIYYSQIVNDFQKGDIAEGYSVSREKKESFPLTVTSAQKNPTAFYLCASSIDVRTEAFFGQGTRLTVV.

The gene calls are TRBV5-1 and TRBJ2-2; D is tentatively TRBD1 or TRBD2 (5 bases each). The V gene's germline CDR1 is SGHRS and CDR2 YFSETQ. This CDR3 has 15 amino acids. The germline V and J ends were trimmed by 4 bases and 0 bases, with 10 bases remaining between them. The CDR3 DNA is TGCGCCAGCAGCCTGGGACGGGCGAACACCGGGGAGCTGTTTTTT. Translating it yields CASSLGRANTGELFF.

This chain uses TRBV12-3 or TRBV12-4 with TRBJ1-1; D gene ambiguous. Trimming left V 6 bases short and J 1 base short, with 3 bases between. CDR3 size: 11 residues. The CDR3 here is CASSANTEAFF. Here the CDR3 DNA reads TGTGCCAGCAGCGCGAACACTGAAGCTTTCTTT.

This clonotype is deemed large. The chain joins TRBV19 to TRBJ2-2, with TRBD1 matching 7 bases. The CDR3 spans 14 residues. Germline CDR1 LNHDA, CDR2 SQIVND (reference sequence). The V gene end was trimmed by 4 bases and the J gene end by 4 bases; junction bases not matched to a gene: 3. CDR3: CASSNDRVTGELFF. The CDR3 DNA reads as TGTGCCAGTAGTAACGACAGGGTCACCGGGGAGCTGTTTTTT.

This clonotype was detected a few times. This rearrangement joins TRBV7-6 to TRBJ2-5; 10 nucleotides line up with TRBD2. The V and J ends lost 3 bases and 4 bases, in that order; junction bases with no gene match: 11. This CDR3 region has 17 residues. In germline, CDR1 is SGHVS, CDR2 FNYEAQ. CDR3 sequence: CASSLRASGGGTETQYF. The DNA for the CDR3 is TGTGCCAGCAGCTTGAGGGCTAGCGGGGGAGGGACAGAGACCCAGTACTTC.

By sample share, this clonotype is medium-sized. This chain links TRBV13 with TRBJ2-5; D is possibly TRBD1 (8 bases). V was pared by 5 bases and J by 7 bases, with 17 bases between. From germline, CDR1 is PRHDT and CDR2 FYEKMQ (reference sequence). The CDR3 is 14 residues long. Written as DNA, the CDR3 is TGTGCCAGCAGCCTACAGACAGGGGAGGGGACCCAGTACTTC. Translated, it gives CASSLQTGEGTQYF.

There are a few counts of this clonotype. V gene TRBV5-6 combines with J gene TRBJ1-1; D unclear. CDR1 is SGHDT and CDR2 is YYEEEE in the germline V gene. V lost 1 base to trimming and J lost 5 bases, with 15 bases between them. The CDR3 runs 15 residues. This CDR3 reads CASSLPSRLVTEAFF. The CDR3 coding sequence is TGTGCCAGCAGCTTGCCGAGCCGCCTCGTGACTGAAGCTTTCTTT.

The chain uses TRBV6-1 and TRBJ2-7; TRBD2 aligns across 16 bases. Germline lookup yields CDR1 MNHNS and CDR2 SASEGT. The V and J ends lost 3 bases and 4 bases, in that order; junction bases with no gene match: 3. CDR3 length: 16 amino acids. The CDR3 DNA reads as TGTGCCAGCAGTGATGGGACTAGCGGGAGGGCATACGAGCAGTACTTC. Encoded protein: CASSDGTSGRAYEQYF.

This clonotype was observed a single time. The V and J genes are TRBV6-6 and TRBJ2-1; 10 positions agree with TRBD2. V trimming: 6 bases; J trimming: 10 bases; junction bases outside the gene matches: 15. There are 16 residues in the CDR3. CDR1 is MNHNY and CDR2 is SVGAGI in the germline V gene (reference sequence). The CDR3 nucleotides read TGTGCCAGCAGCCTATGGGGGCTAGCGGGAGTTTACGAGCAGTTCTTC. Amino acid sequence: CASSLWGLAGVYEQFF.